The entry below describes one T cell receptor beta chain. This sample stems from a study of T cell responses to AZD1222 COVID-19 vaccine. Method: immunoSEQ multiplex PCR; TCRdb's copy keeps in-frame clones and lacks some. The table has about 97,000 clones, roughly nine tenths seen once. V was pared by 4 bases and J by 5 bases, with 8 bases between. Germline V gene sequence: CDR1 MNHEY, CDR2 SMNVEV (reference sequence). This CDR3 is 13 amino acids long. The input for sequencing was peripheral blood, taken on day 0 of AZD1222 vaccination. The chain employs TRBV27 and TRBJ1-4; D possibly corresponds to TRBD1 (5 bases). The TCR comes from an adult in good health. CDR3 sequence: CASSSAGNEKLFF. For the CDR3, the DNA is TGTGCCAGCAGTTCCGCAGGGAATGAAAAACTGTTTTTT.